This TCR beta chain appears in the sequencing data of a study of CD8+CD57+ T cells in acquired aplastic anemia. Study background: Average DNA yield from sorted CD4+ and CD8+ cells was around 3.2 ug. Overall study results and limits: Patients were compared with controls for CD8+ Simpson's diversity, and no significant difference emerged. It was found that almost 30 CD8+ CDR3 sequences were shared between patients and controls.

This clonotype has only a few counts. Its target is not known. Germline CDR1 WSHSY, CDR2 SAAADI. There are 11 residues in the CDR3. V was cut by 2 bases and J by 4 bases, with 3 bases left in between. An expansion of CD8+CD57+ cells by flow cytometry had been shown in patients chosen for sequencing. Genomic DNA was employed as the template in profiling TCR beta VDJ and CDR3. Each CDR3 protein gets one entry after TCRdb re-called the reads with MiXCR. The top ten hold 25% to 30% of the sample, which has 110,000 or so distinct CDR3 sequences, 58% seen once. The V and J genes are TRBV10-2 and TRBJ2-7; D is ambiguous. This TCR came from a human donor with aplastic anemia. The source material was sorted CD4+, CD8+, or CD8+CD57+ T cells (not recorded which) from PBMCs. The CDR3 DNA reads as TGCGCCAGCAGTGAGGGATACGAGCAGTACTTC. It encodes CASSEGYEQYF.